This TCR beta chain was documented in a study of CD8+CD57+ T cells in acquired aplastic anemia (dated by TCRdb to 2017 to 2018). Study-level background: DNA extracted from sorted CD4+ and CD8+ cells had a mean of approximately 3.5 ug, with a range of about 0.19 to 30 ug. CD8+CD57+ expansion was defined as frequency above the mean frequency observed in healthy subjects. The investigation overall reported the following: Around 27 CD8+ CDR3 sequences were found in both patients and controls but appeared to be highly expressed in patients and within the immunodominant clones of the patients. CD8+ Simpson's diversity did not differ significantly between patients and healthy controls (P=0.060).

From V the trimming removes 3 bases and from J it removes 2 bases, while the gene matches leave 5 bases of the junction unaccounted for. From cysteine to phenylalanine, the CDR3 is 15 amino acids long. Only CDR3 DNA remains: 45 bases, in frame from the first base. CDR1 is given as LGHDT and CDR2 as YNNKEL, both from the germline V gene (reference sequence). The patients picked for sequencing were ones in whom flow cytometry had shown an expansion of CD8+CD57+ cells. Every patient had severe acquired aplastic anemia, diagnosed using the International Study of Aplastic Anemia and Agranulocytosis and Camitta criteria. Patients had received no therapy at the time of blood sampling. In the study, sorted CD4+ and CD8+ blood T cells from patients with severe aplastic anemia and from healthy subjects underwent deep sequencing of TCR repertoires. Patients were enrolled under clinicaltrials.gov protocols 00001620, 01623167, 00001397, 00071045, 00081523 and 00961064 in the USA. Ficoll-Paque density gradient centrifugation was used to isolate peripheral blood mononuclear cells. Before DNA extraction, CD4+ and CD8+ T cells were sorted by FACS or by magnetic beads.

This clonotype was observed at least ten times. Its antigen is still unknown. One base away there is no much larger clone; base qualities are not given. Genomic DNA served as template for TCR beta VDJ combination and CDR3 sequence profiling. An Illumina HiSeq 2000 was the platform used for TCR repertoire sequencing. On the authors' methods: Repertoire assessment relied on Simpson's diversity index, CDR3 size and DJ length profiles, and TRBV/TRBJ rearrangement plots. The most abundant DNA sequence in the deep sequencing data was defined as the immunodominant clone. CDR3 amino acid sequences were screened for sharing across subjects and were compared with published repertoires and the VDJdb database. The public sequencing data were trimmed at Q25 with fastp and processed into clonotypes with MiXCR by TCRdb, which kept only in-frame beta chains. Here each entry gathers all rows of one CDR3 protein and keeps the most common genes and DNA. TCRdb assigned the V and J calls; the authors' analysis was not used. This sample comprises 150,000 to 200,000 distinct CDR3 sequences, roughly 45% of them detected only once. The ten most abundant clones make up about 2.9% of the sample.

The sequence derives from a human donor with aplastic anemia. The rearranged chain carries TRBV3-1 and TRBJ2-3; 7 central nucleotides agree with TRBD2. The sequenced sample was sorted CD4+, CD8+, or CD8+CD57+ T cells (not recorded which) from PBMCs. In nucleotide form, the sequence is TGTGCCAGCAGCCAGACTAGCCCAACCACAGATACGCAGTATTTT. This gives the protein CASSQTSPTTDTQYF.